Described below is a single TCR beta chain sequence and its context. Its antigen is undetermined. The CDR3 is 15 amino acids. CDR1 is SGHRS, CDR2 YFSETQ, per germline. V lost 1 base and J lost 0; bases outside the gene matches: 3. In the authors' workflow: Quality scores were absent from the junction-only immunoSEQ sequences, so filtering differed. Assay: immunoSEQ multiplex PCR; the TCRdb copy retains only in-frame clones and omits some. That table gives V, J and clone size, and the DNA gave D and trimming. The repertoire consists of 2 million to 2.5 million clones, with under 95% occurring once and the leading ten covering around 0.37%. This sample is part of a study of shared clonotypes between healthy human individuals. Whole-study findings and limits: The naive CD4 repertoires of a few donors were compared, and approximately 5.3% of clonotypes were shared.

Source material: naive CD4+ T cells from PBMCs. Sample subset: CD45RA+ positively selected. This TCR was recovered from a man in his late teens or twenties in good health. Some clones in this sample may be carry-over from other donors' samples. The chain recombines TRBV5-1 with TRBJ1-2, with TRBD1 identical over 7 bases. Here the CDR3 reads CASSLRGQSNYGYTF. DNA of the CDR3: TGCGCCAGCAGCTTGAGGGGACAGTCTAACTATGGCTACACCTTC.